A selection of T cell receptor beta chains follows, all from one sample in a study of blood T cell repertoires in COVID-19. Generated by immunoSEQ multiplex PCR, the TCRdb table keeps only in-frame clones and is missing some. The data contain about 40,000 clones, approximately 86% of them singletons. Sequencing was carried out using peripheral blood. These receptors were obtained from a man aged 55 to 70 with acute or convalescent COVID-19. Each CDR3 is given with its conserved first and last residue. D genes are given only for firm matches. The size of a clone is reported for some rows only, either as once, few or many, or as a class for expanded clones.

V: TRBV3-1/TRBV3-2
J: TRBJ2-5
D: .
size: .
CDR3: CASSLLTQETQYF
DNA: TGTGCCAGCAGCCTCCTGACTCAAGAGACCCAGTACTTC

V: TRBV5-1
J: TRBJ2-7
D: .
size: .
CDR3: CASSWSSVGGVYEQYF
DNA: TGCGCCAGCAGCTGGTCAAGCGTGGGAGGAGTCTACGAGCAGTACTTC

V: TRBV19
J: TRBJ1-1
D: .
size: .
CDR3: CASSIQAGGGFAFF
DNA: TGTGCCAGTAGTATACAGGCGGGGGGCGGCTTTGCTTTCTTT

V: TRBV24-1
J: TRBJ2-2
D: TRBD1
size: .
CDR3: CATSEWGQGNTGELFF
DNA: TGTGCCACCAGTGAATGGGGACAGGGGAACACCGGGGAGCTGTTTTTT

V: TRBV5-1
J: TRBJ2-2
D: .
size: .
CDR3: CASSLTGLNTGELFF
DNA: TGCGCCAGCAGCTTGACAGGGCTTAACACCGGGGAGCTGTTTTTT

V: TRBV11-3
J: TRBJ2-1
D: TRBD2
size: .
CDR3: CASSLEAGVRRDEQFF
DNA: TGTGCCAGCAGCTTAGAGGCGGGAGTTCGTCGCGATGAGCAGTTCTTC

V: TRBV19
J: TRBJ1-2
D: TRBD1
size: .
CDR3: CASSRPGQTTNYGYTF
DNA: TGTGCCAGTAGTCGTCCGGGACAGACGACAAACTATGGCTACACCTTC

V: TRBV24-1
J: TRBJ1-4
D: .
size: .
CDR3: CATSDSRRGSEKLFF
DNA: TGTGCCACCAGTGACTCTCGCAGGGGAAGTGAAAAACTGTTTTTT

V: TRBV11-2
J: TRBJ2-4
D: TRBD1
size: .
CDR3: CASSANRQGSIQYF
DNA: TGTGCCAGCAGCGCCAACAGACAGGGTAGCATTCAGTACTTC

V: TRBV5-1
J: TRBJ1-1
D: .
size: .
CDR3: CASKFDGQNTEAFF
DNA: TGCGCCAGTAAATTCGACGGACAGAACACTGAAGCTTTCTTT

V: TRBV5-8
J: TRBJ2-3
D: TRBD1
size: .
CDR3: CASSSNRGIMTDTQYF
DNA: TGTGCCAGCAGCTCTAACAGGGGGATCATGACAGATACGCAGTATTTT

V: TRBV7-3
J: TRBJ2-3
D: TRBD2
size: once
CDR3: CASSLILAGGVDTQYF
DNA: TGTGCCAGCAGCTTAATCCTAGCGGGAGGAGTAGATACGCAGTATTTT

V: TRBV19
J: TRBJ2-7
D: TRBD2
size: .
CDR3: CASSGRVRPVREQYF
DNA: TGTGCCAGTAGCGGGAGGGTCAGACCGGTGCGTGAGCAGTACTTC

V: TRBV16
J: TRBJ2-7
D: TRBD2
size: .
CDR3: CASSPRGGFSYEQYF
DNA: TGTGCCAGCAGCCCGCGGGGGGGCTTCTCCTACGAGCAGTACTTC

V: TRBV3-1/TRBV3-2
J: TRBJ2-7
D: TRBD1
size: .
CDR3: CASSLRDRSSEQYF
DNA: TGTGCCAGCAGCCTCCGGGACAGGTCGAGTGAGCAGTACTTC

V: TRBV6-1
J: TRBJ1-5
D: .
size: .
CDR3: CASSERGSQPQHF
DNA: TGTGCCAGCAGTGAAAGGGGGAGTCAGCCCCAGCATTTT

V: TRBV10-2
J: TRBJ2-3
D: TRBD2
size: .
CDR3: CASSERSAGADTQYF
DNA: TGCGCCAGCAGTGAACGGTCCGCGGGGGCAGATACGCAGTATTTT

V: TRBV19
J: TRBJ2-7
D: TRBD2
size: .
CDR3: CASSPIQRGLPYEQYF
DNA: TGTGCCAGTAGTCCGATTCAGCGGGGCCTCCCCTACGAGCAGTACTTC

V: TRBV6-8
J: TRBJ1-5
D: .
size: .
CDR3: CASSSYPDRRPSNQPQHF
DNA: TGTGCCAGCAGCTCATACCCCGACAGGAGACCTAGCAATCAGCCCCAGCATTTT

V: TRBV11-2
J: TRBJ2-5
D: .
size: few
CDR3: CASSSLLTSTQYF
DNA: TGTGCCAGCAGCTCCCTTTTGACTTCGACCCAGTACTTC

V: TRBV19
J: TRBJ2-1
D: TRBD2
size: .
CDR3: CASSTGLAGGYEQFF
DNA: TGTGCCAGTAGTACCGGACTAGCGGGAGGCTATGAGCAGTTCTTC

V: TRBV19
J: TRBJ2-2
D: TRBD1
size: .
CDR3: CASSRTGTSGELFF
DNA: TGTGCCAGTAGTAGGACAGGGACCAGCGGGGAGCTGTTTTTT

V: TRBV9
J: TRBJ1-4
D: TRBD1
size: .
CDR3: CASSVSGTGFANEKLFF
DNA: TGTGCCAGCAGCGTATCTGGGACAGGGTTTGCTAATGAAAAACTGTTTTTT

V: TRBV18
J: TRBJ2-5
D: .
size: .
CDR3: CASSPSREARETQYF
DNA: TGTGCCAGCTCACCATCGAGGGAGGCGCGAGAGACCCAGTACTTC

V: TRBV12-5
J: TRBJ2-1
D: TRBD2
size: .
CDR3: CASGLVLASGYNEQFF
DNA: TGTGCTAGTGGTTTGGTACTGGCTAGCGGCTACAATGAGCAGTTCTTC

V: TRBV27
J: TRBJ1-1
D: .
size: .
CDR3: CASSVPGGEAFF
DNA: TGTGCCAGCAGTGTGCCGGGGGGAGAAGCTTTCTTT

V: TRBV28
J: TRBJ1-5
D: TRBD1
size: medium-sized
CDR3: CASSSSGTGYQPQHF
DNA: TGTGCCAGCAGTTCCTCCGGGACAGGGTATCAGCCCCAGCATTTT

V: TRBV10-2
J: TRBJ1-1
D: TRBD1
size: few
CDR3: CASKGQGHAFF
DNA: TGCGCCAGCAAGGGACAGGGGCACGCTTTCTTT

V: TRBV28
J: TRBJ1-4
D: .
size: few
CDR3: CASSLGGAHPNEKLFF
DNA: TGTGCCAGCAGTTTAGGGGGGGCGCATCCTAATGAAAAACTGTTTTTT

V: TRBV28
J: TRBJ2-1
D: TRBD2
size: .
CDR3: CASSLPTSGIYNEQFF
DNA: TGTGCCAGCAGCCTCCCGACTAGCGGGATATACAATGAGCAGTTCTTC

V: TRBV28
J: TRBJ1-5
D: TRBD1
size: .
CDR3: CASSFRDREVSQPQHF
DNA: TGTGCCAGCAGTTTTCGGGACAGGGAGGTTAGTCAGCCCCAGCATTTT

V: TRBV11-2
J: TRBJ2-2
D: .
size: .
CDR3: CASSSTGVGELFF
DNA: TGTGCCAGCAGCAGCACCGGGGTCGGGGAGCTGTTTTTT

V: TRBV5-6
J: TRBJ2-1
D: .
size: .
CDR3: CASGRLGEQFF
DNA: TGTGCCAGCGGACGACTAGGTGAGCAGTTCTTC

V: TRBV29-1
J: TRBJ1-6
D: .
size: few
CDR3: CSARDREGDSPLHF
DNA: TGCAGCGCGAGAGACAGAGAAGGTGATTCACCCCTCCACTTT

V: TRBV19
J: TRBJ2-2
D: TRBD2
size: .
CDR3: CASSAIPSGTNTGELFF
DNA: TGTGCCAGTAGTGCCATACCGAGCGGGACGAACACCGGGGAGCTGTTTTTT

V: TRBV28
J: TRBJ2-1
D: .
size: once
CDR3: CASSSAPGAIHEQFF
DNA: TGTGCCAGCAGTTCAGCCCCAGGGGCAATCCATGAGCAGTTCTTC

V: TRBV20-1
J: TRBJ1-2
D: .
size: .
CDR3: CSASTDYGYTF
DNA: TGCAGTGCTAGCACGGACTATGGCTACACCTTC

V: TRBV18
J: TRBJ1-6
D: .
size: .
CDR3: CASSQQGDSPLHF
DNA: TGTGCCAGCTCACAACAGGGAGATTCACCCCTCCACTTT

V: TRBV12-3/TRBV12-4
J: TRBJ2-1
D: .
size: .
CDR3: CASSPNGGDEQFF
DNA: TGTGCCAGCAGTCCCAATGGAGGGGATGAGCAGTTCTTC

V: TRBV6-5
J: TRBJ1-2
D: TRBD1
size: .
CDR3: CASRPGQMYGYTF
DNA: TGTGCCAGCAGACCGGGACAGATGTATGGCTACACCTTC

V: TRBV9
J: TRBJ2-7
D: .
size: once
CDR3: CASSWGDRTYEQYF
DNA: TGTGCCAGCAGCTGGGGTGACAGAACCTACGAGCAGTACTTC

V: TRBV10-2
J: TRBJ1-1
D: .
size: .
CDR3: CASSESSGLLAFF
DNA: TGCGCCAGCAGTGAGTCGAGCGGGCTGTTGGCTTTCTTT